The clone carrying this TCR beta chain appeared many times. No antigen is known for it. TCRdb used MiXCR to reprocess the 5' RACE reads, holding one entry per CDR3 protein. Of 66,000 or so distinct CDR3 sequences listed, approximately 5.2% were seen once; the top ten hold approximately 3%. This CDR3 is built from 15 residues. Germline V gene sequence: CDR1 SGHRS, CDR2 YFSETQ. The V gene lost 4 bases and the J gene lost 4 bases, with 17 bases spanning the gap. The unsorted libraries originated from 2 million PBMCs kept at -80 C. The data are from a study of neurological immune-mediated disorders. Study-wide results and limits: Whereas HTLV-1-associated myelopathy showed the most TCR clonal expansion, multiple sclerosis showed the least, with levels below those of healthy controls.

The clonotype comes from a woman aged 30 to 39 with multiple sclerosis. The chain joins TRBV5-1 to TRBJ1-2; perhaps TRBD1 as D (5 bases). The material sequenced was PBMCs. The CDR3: CASSLARDSAYGYTF. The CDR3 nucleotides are TGCGCCAGCAGCCTGGCCAGGGATTCGGCCTATGGCTACACCTTC.